This T cell receptor beta chain was sequenced during a study of T cell responses to AZD1222 COVID-19 vaccine. Study-level findings and limits: Repertoires were collected only later (after the peak T cell response had occurred). Spike-spanning, vaccine-associated CD4 TCRs were dominant at 160-218 and 743-854. The sample set comprised mostly white British donors with more females, and clonal diversity was possibly underestimated.

Clones were sequenced by immunoSEQ multiplex PCR, and TCRdb holds only the in-frame ones, with some missing. The top ten hold 3% to 4% of the sample, which has roughly 150,000 clones, around 88% seen once. Comments on this clone: Its matching antigen is unknown.

Trimming pared 4 bases from V and 11 bases from J, leaving 14 bases between. The V gene's germline CDR1 is GTSNPN and CDR2 SVGIG (reference sequence). This CDR3 has 11 residues. The V gene is TRBV30, the J gene TRBJ1-1; no clear D gene. This receptor was identified in an adult in good health. Sequenced here: peripheral blood, sampled on day 0 of MenACWY control vaccination. Here the CDR3 DNA reads TGTGCCTGGACAGCCGCCCCCGGGGCTTTCTTT. It codes for CAWTAAPGAFF.